Following are 27 T cell receptor beta chains from one sample sequenced in a study of Ad26.COV2.S vaccination and SARS-CoV-2 variants. Sequenced by immunoSEQ multiplex PCR; TCRdb stores in-frame clones only, minus some. Found here are around 450,000 clones, roughly 89% of them singletons; the top ten hold over 2%. Treatment denoted: roughly 18 received Ad26.COV2.S at low or high dose, single or two shots; roughly five received placebo; per-sample allocation not given. Sampling was done on day 63 after the first vaccine or placebo injection. The material sequenced was peripheral blood, taken in a trial of Ad26.COV2.S vaccine versus placebo. The source is a person between 18 and 60 years old who received the Ad26.COV2.S COVID-19 vaccine or a placebo.

In this sample, this clone turned up a few times. The V gene is TRBV5-4, the J gene TRBJ2-1; 8 bases are shared with TRBD1. This CDR3 spans 19 amino acids. The ends lost 4 bases at V and 10 bases at J; junction bases unmatched: 25. In germline, CDR1 is SGHNT, CDR2 YYREEE (reference sequence). CDR3 protein: CASSRTGGLGGTAFPEQFF. CDR3 nucleotides: TGTGCCAGCAGCAGAACAGGGGGACTTGGCGGGACGGCTTTTCCGGAGCAGTTCTTC.

This chain connects TRBV4-3 to TRBJ1-6; no definite D call. From germline, CDR1 is LGHNA and CDR2 YSLEER. V lost 0 bases and J 5 bases, leaving 5 bases between the germline ends. This CDR3 is 14 amino acids long. The CDR3 loop is CASSQEVDNSPLHF. CDR3 nucleotides: TGCGCCAGCAGCCAAGAAGTCGATAATTCACCCCTCCACTTT.

V gene TRBV5-1 combines with J gene TRBJ2-1, with D maybe TRBD2 (6 bases). The CDR3 contains 16 residues. Trimming stripped 4 bases from V and 7 bases from J, with 21 bases between. Germline V gives CDR1 SGHRS, CDR2 YFSETQ. The CDR3 loop is CASSRNPGLRTNEQFF. CDR3 in DNA: TGCGCCAGCAGCCGTAACCCGGGACTCCGGACGAATGAGCAGTTCTTC.

The V gene is TRBV4-3, the J gene TRBJ1-6, with D perhaps TRBD1 (6 bases). V gave up 2 bases and J gave up 7 bases, with 12 bases separating them. CDR1 and CDR2 (germline): LGHNA, YSLEER. The CDR3 consists of 15 residues. CDR3 sequence: CASSQLRGPNSPLHF. For the CDR3, the DNA is TGCGCCAGCAGCCAACTCAGGGGACCGAATTCACCCCTCCACTTT.

The J gene is TRBJ2-7, the V gene TRBV6-5; the match to TRBD2 covers 7 bases. Germline-derived CDR1 and CDR2 are MNHEY and SVGAGI. Trimming cost V 6 bases and J 5 bases; bases outside gene matches: 10. The CDR3 length is 14 residues. CDR3 region: CASSQQPGTNEQYV. CDR3 nucleotide sequence: TGTGCCAGCAGCCAACAGCCAGGGACTAACGAGCAGTACGTC.

The rearrangement joins TRBV4-1 to TRBJ1-3; 8 bases are shared with TRBD1. J lost 0 bases, V lost 4 bases, and 5 bases had no gene match. CDR3 size: 16 residues. Germline V CDR1 and CDR2: MGHRA, YSYEKL. CDR3 loop: CASSLFDRGSGNTIYF. The CDR3 region has the DNA TGCGCCAGCAGCCTCTTCGACAGGGGCTCTGGAAACACCATATATTTT.

The J gene is TRBJ2-3, the V gene TRBV5-1; D not certain. CDR1 is SGHRS and CDR2 is YFSETQ in the germline V gene. This CDR3 has 15 residues. V lost 4 bases to trimming and J lost 1 base, with 13 bases between them. The CDR3 is CASSQNPQGTDTQYF. In nucleotides, the CDR3 is TGCGCCAGCAGCCAAAACCCCCAGGGCACAGATACGCAGTATTTT. Full variable domain (rest looked up from reference TRBV5-1 and TRBJ2-3): KAGVTQTPRYLIKTRGQQVTLSCSPISGHRSVSWYQQTPGQGLQFLFEYFSETQRNKGNFPGRFSGRQFSNSRSEMNVSTLELGDSALYLCASSQNPQGTDTQYFGPGTRLTVL.

The chain recombines TRBV30 with TRBJ1-3, with D possibly matching TRBD1 (6 bases). The germline CDR1 and CDR2 sequences are GTSNPN and SVGIG (reference sequence). The CDR3 totals 15 residues. The CDR3 coding sequence is TGTTCTGGGTCAGGCGGACAGAGCCCCCCATACACCATATATTTT. The encoded protein is CSGSGGQSPPYTIYF.

This chain joins TRBV6-6 and TRBJ2-7; 9 nucleotides agree with TRBD1. The CDR3 consists of 16 residues. V was clipped by 6 bases and J by 3 bases; unmatched bases: 12. Germline-derived CDR1 and CDR2 are MNHNY and SVGAGI (reference sequence). In nucleotides, the CDR3 is TGTGCCAGCAGCACCGCACATCCGGGACAGGGCTACGAGCAGTACTTC. Translation: CASSTAHPGQGYEQYF.

This rearrangement joins TRBV19 to TRBJ2-2; maybe TRBD2 (6 bases). The CDR3 totals 12 residues. V shed 10 bases and J shed 6 bases, with 12 bases lying between them. Germline CDR1 and CDR2: LNHDA and SQIVND (reference sequence). CDR3: CATKWDSGELFF. The CDR3 nucleotides are TGTGCCACCAAATGGGACTCCGGGGAGCTGTTTTTT. The variable domain in full, completed from reference TRBV19 and TRBJ2-2, reads DGGITQSPKYLFRKEGQNVTLSCEQNLNHDAMYWYRQDPGQGLRLIYYSQIVNDFQKGDIAEGYSVSREKKESFPLTVTSAQKNPTAFYLCATKWDSGELFFGEGSRLTVL.

This rearrangement joins TRBV4-3 to TRBJ1-6; D unclear. The CDR3 has 15 amino acids. Germline V lookup: CDR1 LGHNA, CDR2 YSLEER. The ends were cut back, 2 bases at V and 5 bases at J, with 10 bases in the middle. The CDR3 loop is CASSQRRRDNSPLHF. CDR3 DNA: TGCGCCAGCAGCCAACGGCGTCGGGATAATTCACCCCTCCACTTT.

The chain is built from TRBV7-2 and TRBJ2-5; D gene uncertain. Germline loops: CDR1 SGHTA, CDR2 FQGNSA. The CDR3 spans 14 residues. The germline V and J ends were trimmed by 4 bases and 1 base, with 10 bases remaining between them. The CDR3 bases are TGTGCCAGCAGCTCAAGGGCGCTCCAAGAGACCCAGTACTTC. Amino acid sequence: CASSSRALQETQYF.

The CDR3 spells CASSASKDSRAEAFF. CDR3 nucleotide sequence: TGTGCCAGCAGCGCGAGCAAAGACAGTCGGGCTGAAGCTTTCTTT. The chain couples TRBV4-2 to TRBJ1-1; D possibly corresponds to TRBD1 (5 bases). The CDR3 has 15 amino acids. Per the germline V gene, CDR1 is LGHNA and CDR2 is YNFKEQ. V was clipped by 5 bases and J by 6 bases, with 19 bases between them.

This chain joins TRBV7-2 and TRBJ1-5; 10 nucleotides line up with TRBD1. The ends lost 3 bases at V and 7 bases at J; junction bases unmatched: 6. CDR1 and CDR2 (germline): SGHTA, FQGNSA. The CDR3 contains 15 residues. The CDR3 is CASSFRQGAGQPQHF. The DNA of the CDR3 is TGTGCCAGCAGCTTTAGACAGGGGGCCGGGCAGCCCCAGCATTTT.

As concerns this clone: The sample carries other DNA sequences with the same CDR3. The chain combines TRBV20-1 with TRBJ2-3; no clear D gene. The V gene's germline CDR1 is DFQATT and CDR2 SNEGSKA (reference sequence). Trimming pared 6 bases from V and 4 bases from J, leaving 8 bases between. The CDR3 has 11 amino acids. CDR3: CSAYTPDTQYF. CDR3 coding DNA: TGCAGTGCATATACACCAGATACGCAGTATTTT.

This clone was counted a single time. This rearrangement joins TRBV6-5 to TRBJ1-3; D ambiguous. Between the trimmed V and J ends, which lost 0 bases and 0 bases, there was a span of 6 bases. Germline V gives CDR1 MNHEY, CDR2 SVGAGI. The CDR3 extends over 15 amino acids. Here the CDR3 DNA reads TGTGCCAGCAGTTACTCCCATAGCTCTGGAAACACCATATATTTT. This translates into CASSYSHSSGNTIYF.

This chain joins TRBV7-8 and TRBJ2-7, with 15 bases that match TRBD2. Germline V gives CDR1 SGHVS, CDR2 FQNEAQ. This CDR3 comprises 20 residues. V shed 3 bases, J shed 0 bases, and the junction held 12 bases outside the gene matches. CDR3 DNA: TGTGCCAGCAGCTTCACTCCGGGACTAGCGGGGGGACGGTTCTCCTACGAGCAGTACTTC. Its protein product is CASSFTPGLAGGRFSYEQYF.

This clone showed up just once. The CDR3 loop is CASSQDGPGGEGSNQPQHF. DNA for the CDR3: TGCGCCAGCAGCCAAGATGGGCCAGGGGGCGAGGGGAGCAATCAGCCCCAGCATTTT. V and J are TRBV4-3 and TRBJ1-5, with 8 nucleotides matching TRBD1. V shed 0 bases and J 1 base; nucleotides not matched to a gene: 11. This CDR3 is built from 19 residues. CDR1 is LGHNA and CDR2 is YSLEER in the germline V gene.

This sequence joins TRBV5-1 and TRBJ2-7; D is uncertain. Germline CDR1 is SGHRS and CDR2 is YFSETQ. V lost 4 bases to trimming and J lost 0 bases, with 14 bases between them. There are 15 residues in the CDR3. Here the CDR3 DNA reads TGCGCCAGCAGCCGGAACCCCGGCAACTCCTACGAGCAGTACGTC. Translation gives CASSRNPGNSYEQYV.

J is TRBJ1-3 and V is TRBV18; D is possibly TRBD1 (6 bases). The V and J ends lost 3 bases and 0 bases respectively, with 18 bases between them. This CDR3 comprises 18 residues. The germline gives CDR1 KGHSH, CDR2 LQKENI. DNA for the CDR3: TGTGCCAGCTCACCGCGCCTAGGACAGCCGCGCTCTGGAAACACCATATATTTT. Translated, it gives CASSPRLGQPRSGNTIYF.

This chain connects TRBV19 to TRBJ1-2; D is perhaps TRBD1 (6 bases). Trimming took 6 bases from V and 0 from J, leaving 17 bases between them. Germline assignment: CDR1 LNHDA and CDR2 SQIVND (reference sequence). This CDR3 contains 16 residues. The CDR3 loop is CASSPKQGRANYGYTF. The CDR3 bases are TGTGCCAGTAGCCCAAAACAGGGCCGTGCTAACTATGGCTACACCTTC.

The rearrangement links TRBV9 to TRBJ2-1; D gene uncertain. The germline gives CDR1 SGDLS, CDR2 YYNGEE. The CDR3 loop spans 15 amino acids. Trimming took 3 bases from V and 1 from J, leaving 11 bases between them. CDR3 DNA sequence: TGTGCCAGCAGCGCCGAAGTTACATCCTACAATGAGCAGTTCTTC. This gives the protein CASSAEVTSYNEQFF.

The chain couples TRBV5-1 to TRBJ1-4, with no clear D. The CDR3 length is 15 residues. V lost 4 bases, J lost 0 bases, and 10 bases lay in between. Germline assignment: CDR1 SGHRS and CDR2 YFSETQ. For the CDR3, the DNA is TGCGCCAGCAGCCTCCACCCCGCAACTAATGAAAAACTGTTTTTT. Encoded protein: CASSLHPATNEKLFF.

The chain couples TRBV5-1 to TRBJ2-3; possibly TRBD2 for D (5 bases). Trimming shortened V by 4 bases and J by 2 bases, and 17 bases separated the two germline ends. The germline gives CDR1 SGHRS, CDR2 YFSETQ. CDR3 length: 16 residues. CDR3 amino acids: CASSPLLRRSTDTQYF. The DNA of the CDR3 is TGCGCCAGCAGCCCCTTGTTGAGGAGGTCCACAGATACGCAGTATTTT.

V is TRBV28 and J is TRBJ1-1, with D unresolved. CDR1 is MDHEN and CDR2 is SYDVKM in the germline V gene. CDR3 length: 13 residues. The V gene lost 3 bases and the J gene lost 0 bases, with 5 bases spanning the gap. CDR3 DNA: TGTGCCAGCAGTTTCAGTGTGAACACTGAAGCTTTCTTT. This codes for CASSFSVNTEAFF.

The J gene is TRBJ1-1, the V gene TRBV11-3; D is perhaps TRBD1 (6 bases). V gave up 5 bases and J gave up 3 bases, with 13 bases separating them. The CDR3 covers 14 residues. Germline assignment: CDR1 SGHNT and CDR2 YENEEA. The CDR3 DNA sequence: TGTGCCAGCAGCCCGGACAGTGGATACACTGAAGCTTTCTTT. Its protein is CASSPDSGYTEAFF.

V gene TRBV7-2 combines with J gene TRBJ2-3; D is possibly TRBD1 (5 bases). Germline V gives CDR1 SGHTA, CDR2 FQGNSA. Trimming removed 4 bases from V and 2 bases from J, with 19 bases in between. This CDR3 region has 17 residues. CDR3 coding DNA: TGTGCCAGCAGCTCAGACCCACAGGCCTTATACACAGATACGCAGTATTTT. Protein: CASSSDPQALYTDTQYF.